One sample yielded the 27 T cell receptor beta chains listed below, sequenced in a study of OX40 agonist ivuxolimab in advanced cancers. Libraries were built with the immunoSEQ multiplex PCR assay. Drawn from immuneACCESS, this table holds only the in-frame rearrangements with V and J called that TCRdb kept. Clones are partly lost; checked studies trace under half to an unresolved V gene and leave the rest unexplained. This sample holds fewer than 100,000 clones; 87% were observed only once. The ten most abundant clones make up 5.5% to 8% of the sample. Here the sequenced sample was CD4+ or CD8+ T cells sorted from blood, taken in a trial of the OX40 agonist ivuxolimab. Every receptor here comes from an adult with an advanced solid tumor such as melanoma, head and neck, liver or kidney cancer.

This sequence joins TRBV5-1 and TRBJ1-3; no reliable D call. The CDR3 contains 13 residues. CDR1 is SGHRS, CDR2 YFSETQ, per germline. Trimming shortened V by 8 bases and J by 3 bases, and 12 bases separated the two germline ends. CDR3 loop: CASKPSFGNTIYF. The DNA for the CDR3 is TGCGCCAGTAAGCCCTCTTTTGGAAACACCATATATTTT.

The CDR3 nucleotides read TGTGCCAGCAGCTTAGTTTTACATGTCGACGAGCAGTACTTC. Translating it yields CASSLVLHVDEQYF. The genes are TRBV7-9 and TRBJ2-7; the D is unclear. The CDR3 sequence is 14 residues long. Germline lookup yields CDR1 SEHNR and CDR2 FQNEAQ (reference sequence). Trimming shortened V by 1 base and J by 5 bases, and 12 bases separated the two germline ends.

The chain uses TRBV19 and TRBJ1-3, with D perhaps TRBD1 (5 bases). V gave up 6 bases and J gave up 0 bases, with 12 bases separating them. This CDR3 is 15 amino acids long. In germline, CDR1 is LNHDA, CDR2 SQIVND (reference sequence). The DNA of the CDR3 is TGTGCCAGTAGCATGACAGTGCTCTCTGGAAACACCATATATTTT. As protein: CASSMTVLSGNTIYF. Full variable domain (remainder filled in from reference TRBV19 and TRBJ1-3): DGGITQSPKYLFRKEGQNVTLSCEQNLNHDAMYWYRQDPGQGLRLIYYSQIVNDFQKGDIAEGYSVSREKKESFPLTVTSAQKNPTAFYLCASSMTVLSGNTIYFGEGSWLTVV.

The gene calls are TRBV7-2 and TRBJ2-2, with TRBD2 matching 7 bases. The CDR3 runs to 14 residues. Unmatched junction bases numbered 0, after V lost 2 bases and J lost 3 bases. Per the germline V gene, CDR1 is SGHTA and CDR2 is FQGNSA. CDR3 in amino acids: CASSLSGDTGELFF. CDR3 nucleotide sequence: TGTGCCAGCAGCTTAAGCGGGGACACCGGGGAGCTGTTTTTT.

A few counts support this clone. The CDR3 protein is CASSGFDRANSPLHF. Here the CDR3 DNA reads TGTGCCAGCAGTGGCTTCGACAGGGCTAATTCACCCCTCCACTTT. This chain uses TRBV25-1 with TRBJ1-6; TRBD1 matches 7 bases. The V gene's germline CDR1 is MGHDK and CDR2 SYGVNS. This CDR3 region has 15 residues. With V trimmed by 4 bases and J by 6 bases, 6 bases remained unmatched.

This clone is medium-sized (0.01 to 0.1%) in the sample. J is TRBJ2-5 and V is TRBV7-2; D gene ambiguous. This CDR3 region has 11 residues. CDR1 is SGHTA and CDR2 is FQGNSA in the germline V gene. The V end was cut by 3 bases, the J end by 4 bases, with 3 bases between. The chain's CDR3 is CASSFSETQYF. The CDR3 DNA reads TGTGCCAGCAGCTTTTCAGAGACCCAGTACTTC.

The V and J genes are TRBV6-5 and TRBJ2-1, with D perhaps TRBD1 or TRBD2 (5 bases each). Germline-derived CDR1 and CDR2 are MNHEY and SVGAGI. Trimming stripped 5 bases from V and 8 bases from J, with 19 bases between. The CDR3 spans 15 residues. As DNA, the CDR3 is TGTGCCAGCAGTGTCGGGACGCCTCCAACCTATGAGCAGTTCTTC. Amino acids: CASSVGTPPTYEQFF.

The V call is TRBV30, the J call TRBJ2-6; the D is unclear. CDR3 length: 15 residues. Germline V lookup: CDR1 GTSNPN, CDR2 SVGIG (reference sequence). The V gene lost 6 bases and the J gene lost 0 bases, with 12 bases spanning the gap. CDR3 protein: CACPEVFSGANVLTF. In nucleotides, the CDR3 is TGTGCCTGCCCAGAGGTGTTCTCTGGGGCCAACGTCCTGACTTTC.

V is TRBV6-1 and J is TRBJ1-5, with no clear D. Germline CDR1 and CDR2: MNHNS and SASEGT. The CDR3 has 14 amino acids. Trimming left V 6 bases short and J 2 bases short, with 11 bases between. For the CDR3, the DNA is TGTGCCAGCAGGAACAACATGGGCAATCAGCCCCAGCATTTT. Its translation: CASRNNMGNQPQHF.

The V call is TRBV9, the J call TRBJ2-7; D may match TRBD1 or TRBD2 (6 bases each). CDR1 is SGDLS and CDR2 is YYNGEE in the germline V gene. This CDR3 has 20 amino acids. The germline V and J ends were trimmed by 0 bases and 4 bases, with 29 bases remaining between them. This CDR3 is CASSVATRGQQRLILYEQYF. CDR3 DNA sequence: TGTGCCAGCAGCGTAGCTACTCGGGGGCAGCAGAGGCTGATTTTATACGAGCAGTACTTC.

The chain recombines TRBV7-9 with TRBJ2-2; 13 bases map to TRBD2. The length of the CDR3 is 16 residues. With 5 bases clipped from V and 3 bases from J, the junction kept 3 bases outside the gene matches. CDR1 is SEHNR and CDR2 is FQNEAQ in the germline V gene (reference sequence). CDR3 region: CASSPGLAGDTGELFF. The CDR3 DNA reads as TGTGCCAGCAGCCCCGGACTAGCGGGAGACACCGGGGAGCTGTTTTTT. Drawing the rest from reference TRBV7-9 and TRBJ2-2, the complete variable domain is DTGVSQNPRHKITKRGQNVTFRCDPISEHNRLYWYRQTLGQGPEFLTYFQNEAQLEKSRLLSDRFSAERPKGSFSTLEIQRTEQGDSAMYLCASSPGLAGDTGELFFGEGSRLTVL.

A few counts support this clone. The V gene is TRBV29-1, the J gene TRBJ1-6, with 7 bases fitting TRBD1. V lost 6 bases and J lost 9; bases outside the gene matches: 8. CDR1 is SQVTM and CDR2 is ANQGSEA in the germline V gene. The CDR3 is made up of 13 amino acids. The CDR3 sequence: CSVKQGFGSPLHF. The CDR3 coding sequence is TGCAGCGTAAAACAGGGGTTCGGTTCACCCCTCCACTTT.

V and J are TRBV6-1 and TRBJ2-1; TRBD1 agrees at 7 bases. The trim removed 2 bases at V and 1 base at J, leaving 2 bases unmatched. The germline gives CDR1 MNHNS, CDR2 SASEGT. The CDR3 has 15 residues. The CDR3 DNA reads TGTGCCAGCAGTGAACAGACAGGGTCCTACAATGAGCAGTTCTTC. This encodes CASSEQTGSYNEQFF.

V is TRBV6-1 and J is TRBJ2-3; D is unclear. The V gene lost 6 bases and the J gene lost 5 bases, with 15 bases spanning the gap. CDR1 and CDR2 from the germline V gene are MNHNS and SASEGT. The CDR3 loop spans 14 amino acids. Here the CDR3 DNA reads TGTGCCAGCAGACCAGGACCTATAGGAGATACGCAGTATTTT. This encodes CASRPGPIGDTQYF.

This clone was seen once. The chain recombines TRBV21-1 with TRBJ1-5; TRBD1, as called in the table, went unchecked against the DNA. TRBV21-1 is a pseudogene segment. This CDR3 contains 18 residues. The CDR3 DNA sequence: TGTGCCAGCAGCAAAGTTGGTCTAGGGGGCCCCGGGAATCAGCCCCAGCATTTT. It is translated as CASSKVGLGGPGNQPQHF.

This clone was picked up one time. The V gene is TRBV2, the J gene TRBJ1-5; D might be TRBD1 (5 bases). The germline V gene encodes CDR1 SNHLY and CDR2 FYNNEI. CDR3 length: 17 residues. With 5 bases removed from V and 1 base from J, the gap between germline ends came to 18 bases. The CDR3 bases are TGTGCCAGCAGTATCGGGGGGAAGGGGATGAGCAATCAGCCCCAGCATTTT. Protein product: CASSIGGKGMSNQPQHF.

The gene calls are TRBV27 and TRBJ2-7; TRBD1 aligns across 7 bases. V lost 4 bases, J lost 2 bases, and 8 bases stayed unmatched. This CDR3 has 15 amino acids. CDR1 MNHEY and CDR2 SMNVEV come from the germline V gene (reference sequence). The CDR3 DNA reads TGTGCCAGCAGTTCATCGGGACAGCGCGCCTACGAGCAGTACTTC. Its protein is CASSSSGQRAYEQYF.

The V and J genes are TRBV2 and TRBJ2-7, with 8 bases identical to TRBD1. CDR1 is SNHLY, CDR2 FYNNEI, per germline. The CDR3 has 13 residues. The trim removed 6 bases at V and 6 bases at J, leaving 7 bases unmatched. CDR3 nucleotides: TGTGCCAGCAGCAGCCGAACAGGGGGCGAGCAGTACTTC. This codes for CASSSRTGGEQYF.

The chain joins TRBV5-1 to TRBJ2-7; possible D gene TRBD2, 5 bases. Germline assignment: CDR1 SGHRS and CDR2 YFSETQ. This CDR3 comprises 15 residues. Trimming removed 9 bases from V and 1 base from J, with 20 bases in between. Here the CDR3 DNA reads TGCGCCAACCCCCCGGGAACAGCGAAGTCCTACGAGCAGTACTTC. Amino acids: CANPPGTAKSYEQYF.

The chain carries TRBV6-5 and TRBJ2-2; a possible D gene is TRBD2 (5 bases). Germline lookup yields CDR1 MNHEY and CDR2 SVGAGI. This CDR3 is 13 amino acids long. Trimming removed 8 bases from V and 8 bases from J, with 15 bases in between. The CDR3 DNA sequence: TGTGCCAGCGCCTATCGGCGGGTAGGGGAGCTGTTTTTT. Translation: CASAYRRVGELFF.

This clone was counted a single time. The chain uses TRBV19 and TRBJ2-1; unclear D gene. CDR3 length: 12 amino acids. Trimming took 5 bases from V and 6 from J, leaving 8 bases between them. Germline CDR1 and CDR2: LNHDA and SQIVND (reference sequence). DNA for the CDR3: TGTGCCAGTAGTCCCATCGCCAATGAGCAGTTCTTC. This encodes CASSPIANEQFF.

The chain combines TRBV9 with TRBJ1-3, with a tentative D call TRBD1 (5 bases). The V gene's germline CDR1 is SGDLS and CDR2 YYNGEE. There are 15 residues in the CDR3. Trimming shortened V by 4 bases and J by 0 bases, and 11 bases separated the two germline ends. In nucleotides, the CDR3 is TGTGCCAGCAGCCCCTTAAGGGGCTCTGGAAACACCATATATTTT. Translating it yields CASSPLRGSGNTIYF.

CDR3 residues: CASSESYGYTF. The CDR3 DNA sequence: TGTGCCAGCAGTGAGTCTTATGGCTACACCTTC. The genes are TRBV2 and TRBJ1-2; D unresolved. V lost 3 bases, J lost 5 bases, and 4 bases lay in between. Germline assignment: CDR1 SNHLY and CDR2 FYNNEI. The CDR3 loop spans 11 amino acids.

V gene TRBV14 combines with J gene TRBJ2-7, with 11 bases fitting TRBD2. The CDR3 is 15 residues long. The V gene end was trimmed by 4 bases and the J gene end by 2 bases; junction bases not matched to a gene: 4. CDR1 and CDR2 (germline): SGHDN, FVKESK. This chain's CDR3 is CASSPGLAGPYEQYF. CDR3 nucleotides: TGTGCCAGCAGCCCAGGACTAGCGGGTCCCTACGAGCAGTACTTC.

The chain joins TRBV5-4 to TRBJ2-1; TRBD1 aligns across 9 bases. Germline CDR1 SGHNT, CDR2 YYREEE (reference sequence). The V gene end was trimmed by 0 bases and the J gene end by 9 bases; junction bases not matched to a gene: 10. This CDR3 has 16 residues. CDR3 nucleotide sequence: TGTGCCAGCAGCTTGGATCCGGGACAGGGTTTTAGTGAGCAGTTCTTC. Encoded protein: CASSLDPGQGFSEQFF.

This chain connects TRBV4-3 to TRBJ2-1; 7 positions match TRBD2. The CDR3 length is 15 residues. Germline V gives CDR1 LGHNA, CDR2 YSLEER. The V gene end was trimmed by 3 bases and the J gene end by 4 bases; junction bases not matched to a gene: 6. CDR3 DNA: TGCGCCAGCAGCCAGGGGTTGGGGGGGTACAATGAGCAGTTCTTC. Translation: CASSQGLGGYNEQFF.

This clone appeared a few times. The V call is TRBV10-3, the J call TRBJ1-1; D not resolved. This CDR3 has 14 amino acids. V shed 0 bases and J shed 8 bases, with 13 bases lying between them. Germline-derived CDR1 and CDR2 are ENHRY and SYGVKD. The CDR3 loop reads CAISESPGRGEAFF. DNA for the CDR3: TGTGCCATCAGTGAGTCTCCCGGACGTGGCGAAGCTTTCTTT.